The 18 T cell receptor beta chains in this list originate from one sample, sequenced in a study of blood T cell repertoires in COVID-19. The method was immunoSEQ multiplex PCR; TCRdb's version includes in-frame clones alone and lacks a portion of them. Of roughly 500,000 clones listed, about nine tenths are singletons. Sequenced input: PBMCs or T cells enriched from blood (not recorded which). These receptors were obtained from a woman in her sixties who had recovered from COVID-19.

The chain couples TRBV3-1 (or the pseudogene TRBV3-2) to TRBJ1-2; no firm D call. Germline lookup yields CDR1 LGHDT and CDR2 YNNKEL (reference sequence). The CDR3 extends over 12 amino acids. Trimming removed 6 bases from V and 8 bases from J, with 13 bases in between. CDR3 nucleotide sequence: TGTGCCAGCAGTGCGACAAGGTGGGGCTACACCTTC. It translates to CASSATRWGYTF.

This chain connects TRBV2 to TRBJ1-4; no reliable D call. The CDR3 has 19 amino acids. V was cut by 2 bases and J by 4 bases, with 23 bases left in between. Germline CDR1 is SNHLY and CDR2 is FYNNEI. CDR3 sequence: CASSEFLVGNYRGNEKLFF. The CDR3 DNA sequence: TGTGCCAGCAGTGAATTTTTGGTCGGGAATTACCGGGGTAATGAAAAACTGTTTTTT.

This clone was seen only a few times. V and J are TRBV24-1 and TRBJ1-2; D might be TRBD1 (6 bases). Trimming shortened V by 2 bases and J by 0 bases, and 15 bases separated the two germline ends. The germline V gene has CDR1 KGHDR and CDR2 SFDVKD. The CDR3 extends over 17 amino acids. The CDR3 DNA follows: TGTGCCACCAGTGATTCTCGGGGAGGGGGTACTAACTATGGCTACACCTTC. Protein: CATSDSRGGGTNYGYTF.

This rearrangement joins TRBV24-1 to TRBJ1-5; 7 nucleotides match TRBD1. The CDR3 runs 17 residues. V dropped 3 bases and J dropped 2; count of bases not matched to a gene: 9. Germline-derived CDR1 and CDR2 are KGHDR and SFDVKD. The CDR3 nucleotides are TGTGCCACCAGTGATGGTACGGGACAGTGGGGCAATCAGCCCCAGCATTTT. It is translated as CATSDGTGQWGNQPQHF.

The rearrangement uses TRBV3-1 (or the pseudogene TRBV3-2) and TRBJ2-3; no firm D call. The CDR3 runs 17 residues. V was shortened by 5 bases and J by 0 bases, with 18 bases between the two germline ends. Germline CDR1 LGHDT, CDR2 YNNKEL (reference sequence). CDR3 DNA sequence: TGTGCCAGCAGCTTCCGACTGGCACATCCTAGCACAGATACGCAGTATTTT. It is translated as CASSFRLAHPSTDTQYF.

This sequence joins TRBV11-2 and TRBJ1-6; no clear D. The CDR3 is made up of 14 amino acids. CDR1 is SGHAT, CDR2 FQNNGV, per germline. V lost 2 bases, J lost 7 bases, and 9 bases lay in between. The CDR3 loop is CASSLSAMNSPLHF. In nucleotides, the CDR3 is TGTGCCAGCAGCTTATCCGCTATGAATTCACCCCTCCACTTT.

This clone was seen a single time. The V and J genes are TRBV10-2 and TRBJ1-2, with D possibly being TRBD1 (6 bases). This CDR3 comprises 13 residues. Per the germline V gene, CDR1 is WSHSY and CDR2 is SAAADI. Trimming cost V 5 bases and J 4 bases, with 11 bases left between them. CDR3 sequence (DNA): TGCGCCAGCAGTACAGGGCCTCTCTATGGCTACACCTTC. Amino acid sequence: CASSTGPLYGYTF.

The DNA for the CDR3 is TGCGCCAGCAGCCAATATCCTGAACAGGGAATCGTCAATCAGCCCCAGCATTTT. Translation: CASSQYPEQGIVNQPQHF. The chain links TRBV4-1 to TRBJ1-5; tentative D call: TRBD1 (6 bases). CDR1 is MGHRA, CDR2 YSYEKL, per germline. The germline V and J ends were trimmed by 2 bases and 3 bases, with 20 bases remaining between them. The CDR3 spans 18 residues.

The chain couples TRBV10-3 to TRBJ1-1; D perhaps matches TRBD1 (5 bases). Per germline, CDR1 ENHRY and CDR2 SYGVKD. The V end lost 3 bases, the J end lost 10 bases, and 12 bases lay between the germline ends. CDR3 length equals 12 residues. The CDR3 here is CAISDQGGGAFF. In nucleotides, the CDR3 is TGTGCCATCAGTGATCAGGGCGGGGGAGCTTTCTTT.

This chain joins TRBV11-2 and TRBJ1-6, with D hard to call. Trimming cost V 0 bases and J 10 bases, with 10 bases left between them. Germline CDR1 and CDR2: SGHAT and FQNNGV. The CDR3 has 14 residues. The CDR3 DNA is TGTGCCAGCAGCTTAGATTTGGCAGTCTCACCCCTCCACTTT. Encoded protein: CASSLDLAVSPLHF.

The genes are TRBV5-4 and TRBJ2-1, with 11 bases matching TRBD2. The CDR3 runs 19 residues. The junction had 12 bases not matched to a gene; V was cut back by 4 bases and J by 0 bases. The germline CDR1 and CDR2 sequences are SGHNT and YYREEE (reference sequence). CDR3 sequence reads: CASSPRARLAGHSYNEQFF. DNA of the CDR3: TGTGCCAGCAGCCCGAGGGCCCGACTAGCGGGGCACTCCTACAATGAGCAGTTCTTC.

The chain uses TRBV5-4 and TRBJ1-2, with 10 positions matching TRBD1. V was clipped by 4 bases and J by 5 bases; unmatched bases: 11. Germline-derived CDR1 and CDR2 are SGHNT and YYREEE (reference sequence). The CDR3 length is 16 residues. Written as DNA, the CDR3 is TGTGCCAGCAGCGTGCCACCGGGACAGGGGAGGTATGGCTACACCTTC. It codes for CASSVPPGQGRYGYTF. The full variable domain, in which reference TRBV5-4 and TRBJ1-2 provide the parts outside the CDR3, is ETGVTQSPTHLIKTRGQQVTLRCSSQSGHNTVSWYQQALGQGPQFIFQYYREEENGRGNFPPRFSGLQFPNYSSELNVNALELDDSALYLCASSVPPGQGRYGYTFGSGTRLTVV.

The V gene is TRBV5-1, the J gene TRBJ2-3; the D gene is possibly TRBD2 (5 bases). The CDR3 spans 14 residues. The V end was cut by 5 bases, the J end by 5 bases, with 15 bases between. Germline V gives CDR1 SGHRS, CDR2 YFSETQ. The CDR3 DNA sequence: TGCGCCAGCAGTTACCTTAGCGAGGGAGATACGCAGTATTTT. Encoded protein: CASSYLSEGDTQYF. Full variable domain (remainder filled in from reference TRBV5-1 and TRBJ2-3): KAGVTQTPRYLIKTRGQQVTLSCSPISGHRSVSWYQQTPGQGLQFLFEYFSETQRNKGNFPGRFSGRQFSNSRSEMNVSTLELGDSALYLCASSYLSEGDTQYFGPGTRLTVL.

This rearrangement joins TRBV5-6 to TRBJ1-5; D unresolved. V was pared by 1 base and J by 4 bases, with 6 bases between. CDR3 length: 13 amino acids. The germline V gene has CDR1 SGHDT and CDR2 YYEEEE. CDR3 in DNA: TGTGCCAGCAGCTTGTCCGTTAATCAGCCCCAGCATTTT. It is translated as CASSLSVNQPQHF.

The chain is built from TRBV3-1 (or the pseudogene TRBV3-2) and TRBJ1-1; the D gene is possibly TRBD1 (6 bases). Germline CDR1 is LGHDT and CDR2 is YNNKEL (reference sequence). This CDR3 is built from 14 residues. V shed 6 bases and J shed 1 base, with 12 bases lying between them. CDR3 protein: CASSHRASNTEAFF. The CDR3 DNA follows: TGTGCCAGCAGTCACAGGGCCTCGAACACTGAAGCTTTCTTT.

The chain links TRBV24-1 to TRBJ2-1; D uncertain. The V and J ends lost 4 bases and 5 bases respectively, with 11 bases between them. Per germline, CDR1 KGHDR and CDR2 SFDVKD. The CDR3 totals 14 residues. CDR3 protein: CATSDPRYHNEQFF. The CDR3, as DNA: TGTGCCACCAGTGACCCTAGATACCACAATGAGCAGTTCTTC.

This chain joins TRBV11-2 and TRBJ2-7; 12 nucleotides line up with TRBD2. The CDR3 loop spans 17 amino acids. V trimming: 5 bases; J trimming: 0 bases; junction bases outside the gene matches: 8. Germline CDR1 is SGHAT and CDR2 is FQNNGV. CDR3 nucleotides: TGTGCCAGCAGCCTGACTAGCGGGGGTACGGGCTCCTACGAGCAGTACTTC. Its protein product is CASSLTSGGTGSYEQYF.

Note on this clone: Other DNA sequences in this sample translate to the same CDR3. The V and J genes are TRBV3-1 (or the pseudogene TRBV3-2) and TRBJ1-2, with D unclear. Germline CDR1 LGHDT, CDR2 YNNKEL (reference sequence). V dropped 0 bases and J dropped 8 bases, with 7 bases sitting between them. The CDR3 is 12 amino acids. The CDR3 sequence is CASSQDQRGYTF. Here the CDR3 DNA reads TGTGCCAGCAGCCAAGACCAGCGGGGCTACACCTTC.